Each of the 21 T cell receptor beta chains below was sequenced from the same sample in a study of cytomegalovirus exposure and HLA in healthy donors (dated by TCRdb to 2016 to 2017). The library was produced with the immunoSEQ multiplex PCR assay. A mixture of 60 forward primers for TCR Vbeta segments and 13 reverse primers for TCR Jbeta segments was used in the multiplex PCR. Imported from immuneACCESS, the table was reduced by TCRdb to in-frame sequences with V and J called. These copies leave out some clones; in studies compared against another copy, an unresolved V gene accounts for under half, and the cause of the remainder is not known. The sample yields over 200,000 clones; 78% were counted once. The ten biggest clones cover around 4% of the sample. Sequencing was carried out using PBMCs. The receptors were gathered from a male donor in good health and CMV-seronegative.

The V call is TRBV5-1, the J call TRBJ2-1; tentative D call: TRBD1 (6 bases). The CDR3 has 15 amino acids. Germline CDR1 reads SGHRS; CDR2 reads YFSETQ. Trimming took off 4 bases at V and 0 bases at J, with 11 bases between the two ends. CDR3 in DNA: TGCGCCAGCAGCCCGACAGGTAGCTCCTACAATGAGCAGTTCTTC. It is translated as CASSPTGSSYNEQFF.

V gene TRBV2 combines with J gene TRBJ1-1, with D uncertain. Deletions cut 8 bases from V and 1 base from J, with 11 bases between. The CDR3 is 13 amino acids. Germline CDR1 and CDR2: SNHLY and FYNNEI. This CDR3 reads CASLKRRNTEAFF. The CDR3 nucleotides are TGTGCCAGCCTCAAGAGGCGGAACACTGAAGCTTTCTTT.

The V call is TRBV11-2, the J call TRBJ2-7; the match to TRBD2 covers 8 bases. The CDR3 runs 15 residues. V dropped 2 bases and J dropped 7; count of bases not matched to a gene: 10. Germline lookup yields CDR1 SGHAT and CDR2 FQNNGV. CDR3 loop: CASSLRSGRRGEQYF. The CDR3 DNA reads TGTGCCAGCAGCTTAAGAAGCGGGAGAAGAGGGGAGCAGTACTTC.

This chain joins TRBV25-1 and TRBJ1-5; perhaps TRBD1 as D (5 bases). This CDR3 has 12 residues. V was trimmed by 8 bases and J by 6 bases, leaving 11 bases between them. Germline CDR1 reads MGHDK; CDR2 reads SYGVNS. Here the CDR3 reads CASGGGGQPQHF. The CDR3 DNA reads TGTGCCAGCGGCGGGGGGGGTCAGCCCCAGCATTTT.

This clone was detected only a few times. The chain is built from TRBV15 and TRBJ2-1; 9 positions match TRBD2. With V trimmed by 7 bases and J by 5 bases, 6 bases remained unmatched. CDR3 size: 14 residues. Germline V gives CDR1 LNHNV, CDR2 YYDKDF (reference sequence). The CDR3 DNA reads as TGTGCCACCAAGGCTAGCGGGGCTGACAATGAGCAGTTCTTC. Translating gives CATKASGADNEQFF.

This clone was observed a handful of times. CDR3 nucleotides: TGTGCCAGCAGTCTACAGCAGGGAGGTTGGAACACCGGGGAGCTGTTTTTT. Translated, it gives CASSLQQGGWNTGELFF. V gene TRBV28 combines with J gene TRBJ2-2; weak D call: TRBD2 (6 bases). This CDR3 has 17 amino acids. Germline V gene data show CDR1 as MDHEN and CDR2 as SYDVKM. Trimming pared 5 bases from V and 1 base from J, leaving 17 bases between. The full variable domain, rest sourced from reference TRBV28 and TRBJ2-2, is DVKVTQSSRYLVKRTGEKVFLECVQDMDHENMFWYRQDPGLGLRLIYFSYDVKMKEKGDIPEGYSVSREKKERFSLILESASTNQTSMYLCASSLQQGGWNTGELFFGEGSRLTVL.

This chain links TRBV6-6 with TRBJ1-2; maybe TRBD1 (6 bases). CDR1 is MNHNY, CDR2 SVGAGI, per germline (reference sequence). V was trimmed by 9 bases and J by 0 bases, leaving 14 bases between them. CDR3 length equals 14 residues. CDR3: CASTGSAANYGYTF. Here the CDR3 DNA reads TGTGCCAGTACAGGGTCCGCAGCTAACTATGGCTACACCTTC.

This clone came up a few times. The V and J genes are TRBV28 and TRBJ1-2, with D unclear. From germline, CDR1 is MDHEN and CDR2 SYDVKM. The V end lost 5 bases, the J end lost 0 bases, and 13 bases lay between the germline ends. The CDR3 totals 15 residues. CDR3 protein: CASSPIGPANYGYTF. CDR3 sequence (DNA): TGTGCCAGCAGTCCAATTGGTCCAGCTAACTATGGCTACACCTTC.

The rearrangement links TRBV2 to TRBJ2-3; D might be TRBD2 (6 bases). The CDR3 sequence is 15 residues long. Trimming cost V 7 bases and J 6 bases, with 20 bases left between them. CDR1 SNHLY and CDR2 FYNNEI come from the germline V gene. The CDR3 protein is CASTLRGGRRDTQYF. The CDR3 DNA is TGTGCCAGCACCCTCCGAGGAGGGCGTAGGGATACGCAGTATTTT.

This chain uses TRBV27 with TRBJ1-5; 9 bases map to TRBD1. The J segment lost 3 bases and the V segment lost 3 bases, leaving 12 bases of the junction unmatched. Germline CDR1 MNHEY, CDR2 SMNVEV (reference sequence). CDR3 size: 18 residues. CDR3 nucleotides: TGTGCCAGCAGTTTTCCAGGGTCCCGGGACAGGGTCAATCAGCCCCAGCATTTT. This sequence encodes CASSFPGSRDRVNQPQHF.

This clone was found a few times. The chain uses TRBV4-1 and TRBJ1-5; TRBD1 might be the D (5 bases). CDR1 is MGHRA and CDR2 is YSYEKL in the germline V gene. The CDR3 has 13 amino acids. Trimming took off 0 bases at V and 13 bases at J, with 13 bases between the two ends. The chain's CDR3 is CASSQDGGGRQHF. CDR3 coding DNA: TGCGCCAGCAGCCAAGATGGGGGGGGAAGGCAGCATTTT.

The rearrangement uses TRBV18 and TRBJ2-1; D may be TRBD2 (6 bases). The length of the CDR3 is 14 residues. Per germline, CDR1 KGHSH and CDR2 LQKENI. V dropped 3 bases and J dropped 5 bases, with 11 bases sitting between them. CDR3 in amino acids: CASSPDSGNNEQFF. The CDR3 DNA sequence: TGTGCCAGCTCACCGGATAGCGGAAACAATGAGCAGTTCTTC.

The V gene is TRBV18, the J gene TRBJ1-1, with D perhaps matching TRBD1 (5 bases). V gave up 1 base and J gave up 5 bases, with 8 bases separating them. This CDR3 is 13 amino acids long. CDR1 is KGHSH, CDR2 LQKENI, per germline. This CDR3 is CASSPQGWTEAFF. In DNA form, the CDR3 reads TGTGCCAGCTCACCACAGGGGTGGACTGAAGCTTTCTTT.

The rearrangement links TRBV6-1 to TRBJ1-1, with 7 bases fitting TRBD1. The CDR3 totals 14 residues. Per the germline V gene, CDR1 is MNHNS and CDR2 is SASEGT. The junction had 7 bases not matched to a gene; V was cut back by 6 bases and J by 3 bases. The CDR3 coding sequence is TGTGCCAGCAGACCACAGGGGCCATACACTGAAGCTTTCTTT. Its translation: CASRPQGPYTEAFF.

The chain carries TRBV6-5 and TRBJ2-3; D call uncertain. CDR3 length: 11 amino acids. In germline, CDR1 is MNHEY, CDR2 SVGAGI. V lost 2 bases to trimming and J lost 5 bases, with 2 bases between them. CDR3 DNA: TGTGCCAGCAGTTACCTAGATACGCAGTATTTT. Its protein product is CASSYLDTQYF.

J is TRBJ2-1 and V is TRBV4-1; 14 bases map to TRBD2. The length of the CDR3 is 18 residues. V lost 4 bases to trimming and J lost 2 bases; unmatched junction nucleotides: 7. CDR1 and CDR2 from the germline V gene are MGHRA and YSYEKL. CDR3 amino acids: CASSPTGLAGAPYNEQFF. The CDR3 region has the DNA TGCGCCAGCAGCCCCACGGGACTAGCGGGAGCCCCCTACAATGAGCAGTTCTTC.

J is TRBJ1-1 and V is TRBV5-4; possible D gene TRBD1, 6 bases. CDR3 length equals 15 residues. The V end lost 4 bases, the J end lost 1 base, and 14 bases lay between the germline ends. CDR1 is SGHNT and CDR2 is YYREEE in the germline V gene (reference sequence). The CDR3 DNA is TGTGCCAGCAGCGTGGACAGACCCTCGAACACTGAAGCTTTCTTT. Its translation: CASSVDRPSNTEAFF.

V usage is TRBV25-1 and J usage is TRBJ2-7; D is perhaps TRBD2 (5 bases). Germline CDR1 reads MGHDK; CDR2 reads SYGVNS. The V end lost 6 bases, the J end lost 2 bases, and 17 bases lay between the germline ends. The CDR3 has 15 residues. The CDR3 region has the DNA TGTGCCAGCAGCCGAGAGGGTCCCCGTACCTACGAGCAGTACTTC. Protein product: CASSREGPRTYEQYF.

This chain joins TRBV11-1 and TRBJ2-2; 11 nucleotides match TRBD2. The CDR3 loop spans 15 amino acids. Germline lookup yields CDR1 SGHAT and CDR2 FQDESV (reference sequence). V was pared by 5 bases and J by 8 bases, with 7 bases of the junction left unmatched. Here the CDR3 DNA reads TGTGCCAGCAGCCGGACTAGCGGGTACGAGGGGGAGCTGTTTTTT. Protein: CASSRTSGYEGELFF.

The chain has TRBV5-6 and TRBJ2-3; 7 bases are shared with TRBD2. Germline CDR1 SGHDT, CDR2 YYEEEE. CDR3 length equals 13 residues. V trimming: 1 base; J trimming: 6 bases; junction bases outside the gene matches: 2. CDR3 loop: CASSLMGGDTQYF. The CDR3 coding sequence is TGTGCCAGCAGCTTGATGGGGGGGGATACGCAGTATTTT.

The chain recombines TRBV7-3 with TRBJ1-1; 7 bases are shared with TRBD1. This CDR3 contains 13 residues. The germline gives CDR1 SGHTA, CDR2 FQGTGA. Losses at the gene ends were 5 bases for V and 5 bases for J; bases not matched to a gene: 5. CDR3 DNA sequence: TGTGCCAGCAGCCCGACAGGGCAGACTGAAGCTTTCTTT. It is translated as CASSPTGQTEAFF. Combining the CDR3 with reference TRBV7-3 and TRBJ1-1 gives the whole variable domain GAGVSQTPSNKVTEKGKYVELRCDPISGHTALYWYRQSLGQGPEFLIYFQGTGAADDSGLPNDRFFAVRPEGSVSTLKIQRTERGDSAVYLCASSPTGQTEAFFGQGTRLTVV.